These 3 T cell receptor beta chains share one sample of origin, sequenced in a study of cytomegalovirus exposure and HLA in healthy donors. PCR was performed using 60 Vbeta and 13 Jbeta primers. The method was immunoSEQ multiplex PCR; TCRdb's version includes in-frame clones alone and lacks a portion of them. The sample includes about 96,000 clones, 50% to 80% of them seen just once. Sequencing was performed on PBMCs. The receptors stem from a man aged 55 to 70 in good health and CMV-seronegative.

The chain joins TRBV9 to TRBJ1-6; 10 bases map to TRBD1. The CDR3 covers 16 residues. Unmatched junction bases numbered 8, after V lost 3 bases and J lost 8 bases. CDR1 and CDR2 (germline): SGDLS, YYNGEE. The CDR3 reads CASSELSGQGYSPLHF. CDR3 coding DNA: TGTGCCAGCAGCGAGTTGTCGGGACAGGGGTATTCACCCCTCCACTTT.

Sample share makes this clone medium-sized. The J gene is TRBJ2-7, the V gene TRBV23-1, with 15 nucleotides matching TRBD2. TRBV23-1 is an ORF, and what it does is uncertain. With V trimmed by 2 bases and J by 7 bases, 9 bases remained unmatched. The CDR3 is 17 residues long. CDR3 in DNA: TGCGCCAGCAGTCAACACGGGACCGGGACTAGCGGGAGGGAGCAGTACTTC. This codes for CASSQHGTGTSGREQYF.

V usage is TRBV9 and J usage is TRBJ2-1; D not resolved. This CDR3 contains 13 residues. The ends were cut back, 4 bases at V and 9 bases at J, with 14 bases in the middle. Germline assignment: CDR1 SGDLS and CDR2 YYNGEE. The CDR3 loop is CASSPRPVSEQFF. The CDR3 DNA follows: TGTGCCAGCAGCCCACGTCCCGTTAGTGAGCAGTTCTTC.